The source of this TCR beta chain is a study of shared clonotypes between healthy human individuals. Study as a whole: A few men and two women, aged 18 to 49, were donors.

In regard to this clone: The target antigen is unknown.

Terminally differentiated effector memory CD45RA+ cells were excluded from the naive CD8 cells, which were CD45RO-negative and positively selected for CCR7. Using immunoSEQ multiplex PCR, the repertoire was profiled, and TCRdb retains in-frame clones only, with some absent. The table lists under 2,000,000 clones, around 96% of them singletons. The CDR3 is made up of 17 amino acids. The germline CDR1 and CDR2 sequences are MGHRA and YSYEKL. Between the trimmed V and J ends, which lost 4 bases and 0 bases, there was a span of 13 bases. Notes on the study in general: Deeper or shallower sequencing was expected to change how clonotypes are shared among donors.

This TCR was recovered from a man aged 18 to 30 in good health. The chain joins TRBV4-1 to TRBJ1-6; D is unresolved. Sequenced sample: naive CD8+ T cells sorted from blood. The CDR3 region has the DNA TGCGCCAGCAGCCTTCTTCTTGGGAGCTCCTATAATTCACCCCTCCACTTT. Protein product: CASSLLLGSSYNSPLHF.